These 14 T cell receptor beta chains share one sample of origin, sequenced in a study of OX40 agonist ivuxolimab in advanced cancers. Using immunoSEQ multiplex PCR, the repertoire was profiled, and TCRdb retains in-frame clones only, with some absent. Of 35,000 to 50,000 clones in the sample, around 87% were seen once. This sample comprised CD4+ or CD8+ T cells sorted from blood, obtained in a trial of the OX40 agonist ivuxolimab. These TCRs come from an adult with an advanced solid tumor such as melanoma, head and neck, liver or kidney cancer.

The chain carries TRBV10-3 and TRBJ2-2; a weak D match, TRBD1 (6 bases). Trimming left V 2 bases short and J 4 bases short, with 11 bases between. CDR3 size: 15 residues. CDR1 and CDR2 from the germline V gene are ENHRY and SYGVKD. Here the CDR3 reads CAISEQGQATGELFF. The CDR3 coding sequence is TGTGCCATCAGTGAGCAGGGGCAGGCCACCGGGGAGCTGTTTTTT.

DNA of the CDR3: TGTGCCAGTAGTGCTCGGGACTCTAGCTCCTACAATGAGCAGTTCTTC. This encodes CASSARDSSSYNEQFF. This rearrangement joins TRBV19 to TRBJ2-1; the D gene is possibly TRBD2 (6 bases). The CDR3 spans 16 residues. Trimming removed 5 bases from V and 0 bases from J, with 14 bases in between. Germline V gene lookup returns CDR1 LNHDA and CDR2 SQIVND (reference sequence).

The chain combines TRBV7-2 with TRBJ2-7; the D is unclear. The length of the CDR3 is 15 residues. Deletions cut 1 base from V and 0 bases from J, with 10 bases between. Germline V CDR1 and CDR2: SGHTA, FQGNSA. The CDR3 is CASSLVARNSYEQYF. The CDR3 nucleotides read TGTGCCAGCAGCTTAGTGGCGCGGAACTCCTACGAGCAGTACTTC.

The chain links TRBV6-5 to TRBJ2-7; D not resolved. Germline values: CDR1 MNHEY, CDR2 SVGAGI. The V gene lost 6 bases and the J gene lost 2 bases, with 17 bases spanning the gap. The CDR3 is 15 amino acids. This chain's CDR3 is CASSHGRTLTYEQYF. The CDR3, as DNA: TGTGCCAGCAGCCACGGACGGACGCTAACCTACGAGCAGTACTTC.

The V call is TRBV5-1, the J call TRBJ2-5; no definite D call. V gave up 7 bases and J gave up 0 bases, with 4 bases separating them. This CDR3 spans 11 amino acids. Germline lookup yields CDR1 SGHRS and CDR2 YFSETQ. The CDR3 sequence: CASRYQETQYF. In DNA, the CDR3 is TGCGCCAGCCGATACCAAGAGACCCAGTACTTC.

The rearrangement joins TRBV30 to TRBJ1-2; 7 bases align to TRBD1. The junction had 3 bases not matched to a gene; V was cut back by 0 bases and J by 8 bases. The CDR3 is 12 residues long. Germline V gives CDR1 GTSNPN, CDR2 SVGIG (reference sequence). In DNA form, the CDR3 reads TGTGCCTGGAGTGTAACAGGGGAAGGCTACACCTTC. Its translation: CAWSVTGEGYTF.

The chain recombines TRBV5-6 with TRBJ2-5, with 8 bases identical to TRBD1. In germline, CDR1 is SGHDT, CDR2 YYEEEE. The CDR3 runs to 16 residues. With 2 bases clipped from V and 2 bases from J, the junction kept 8 bases outside the gene matches. CDR3 coding DNA: TGTGCCAGCAGCTTCCCCATTGGGACAGGTCAAGAGACCCAGTACTTC. Translation: CASSFPIGTGQETQYF.

CDR3 nucleotide sequence: TGCAGCGTAAATCCCGGGACATCCTCTACCGAGCAGTACTTC. It translates to CSVNPGTSSTEQYF. The chain links TRBV29-1 to TRBJ2-7, with D maybe TRBD1 (6 bases). Looked up from germline, CDR1 is SQVTM and CDR2 is ANQGSEA. The V end was cut by 6 bases, the J end by 6 bases, with 21 bases between. The CDR3 sequence is 14 residues long.

Here the CDR3 DNA reads TGTGCCAGCAGCGTAGATGAATCCTACTACGAGCAGTACTTC. Protein: CASSVDESYYEQYF. This rearrangement joins TRBV9 to TRBJ2-7; unclear D gene. V dropped 0 bases and J dropped 3 bases, with 10 bases sitting between them. The germline V gene has CDR1 SGDLS and CDR2 YYNGEE. The CDR3 contains 14 residues.

About this clone: Other DNA sequences from this sample encode an identical CDR3 as well. The rearrangement uses TRBV10-3 and TRBJ1-1; the match to TRBD1 covers 9 bases. The CDR3 contains 16 residues. The J segment lost 0 bases and the V segment lost 1 base, leaving 3 bases of the junction unmatched. The germline CDR1 and CDR2 sequences are ENHRY and SYGVKD. The CDR3 sequence is CAISEWDRALNTEAFF. The CDR3 DNA reads as TGTGCCATCAGTGAGTGGGACAGGGCCTTGAACACTGAAGCTTTCTTT.

The chain uses TRBV19 and TRBJ2-2; no firm D call. CDR1 LNHDA and CDR2 SQIVND come from the germline V gene (reference sequence). The CDR3 has 14 amino acids. V was shortened by 6 bases and J by 4 bases, with 12 bases between the two germline ends. Written as DNA, the CDR3 is TGTGCCAGTAGCGTAAGCCCGGGCACCGGGGAGCTGTTTTTT. Translation: CASSVSPGTGELFF.

This chain links TRBV18 with TRBJ1-1; TRBD1 might be the D (6 bases). The CDR3 consists of 15 residues. V was cut by 3 bases and J by 11 bases, with 22 bases left in between. From germline, CDR1 is KGHSH and CDR2 LQKENI. The chain's CDR3 is CASSPGSWGLEDAFF. The CDR3 coding sequence is TGTGCCAGCTCACCGGGCTCGTGGGGGCTAGAAGACGCTTTCTTT.

This rearrangement joins TRBV30 to TRBJ1-2, with D possibly matching TRBD1 (6 bases). V shed 3 bases and J shed 1 base, with 9 bases lying between them. Per germline, CDR1 GTSNPN and CDR2 SVGIG (reference sequence). The CDR3 consists of 13 residues. The CDR3 DNA reads as TGTGCCTGGAGCCTACAGGGTAACTATGGCTACACCTTC. This sequence encodes CAWSLQGNYGYTF.

This sequence joins TRBV28 and TRBJ1-1; D is perhaps TRBD1 (5 bases). This CDR3 region has 13 residues. V dropped 6 bases and J dropped 4 bases, with 12 bases sitting between them. CDR1 and CDR2 (germline): MDHEN, SYDVKM. The CDR3: CASRDQGSTEAFF. CDR3 DNA sequence: TGTGCCAGCAGGGATCAGGGTTCCACTGAAGCTTTCTTT. The variable domain in full, with the rest retrieved from reference TRBV28 and TRBJ1-1, is DVKVTQSSRYLVKRTGEKVFLECVQDMDHENMFWYRQDPGLGLRLIYFSYDVKMKEKGDIPEGYSVSREKKERFSLILESASTNQTSMYLCASRDQGSTEAFFGQGTRLTVV.